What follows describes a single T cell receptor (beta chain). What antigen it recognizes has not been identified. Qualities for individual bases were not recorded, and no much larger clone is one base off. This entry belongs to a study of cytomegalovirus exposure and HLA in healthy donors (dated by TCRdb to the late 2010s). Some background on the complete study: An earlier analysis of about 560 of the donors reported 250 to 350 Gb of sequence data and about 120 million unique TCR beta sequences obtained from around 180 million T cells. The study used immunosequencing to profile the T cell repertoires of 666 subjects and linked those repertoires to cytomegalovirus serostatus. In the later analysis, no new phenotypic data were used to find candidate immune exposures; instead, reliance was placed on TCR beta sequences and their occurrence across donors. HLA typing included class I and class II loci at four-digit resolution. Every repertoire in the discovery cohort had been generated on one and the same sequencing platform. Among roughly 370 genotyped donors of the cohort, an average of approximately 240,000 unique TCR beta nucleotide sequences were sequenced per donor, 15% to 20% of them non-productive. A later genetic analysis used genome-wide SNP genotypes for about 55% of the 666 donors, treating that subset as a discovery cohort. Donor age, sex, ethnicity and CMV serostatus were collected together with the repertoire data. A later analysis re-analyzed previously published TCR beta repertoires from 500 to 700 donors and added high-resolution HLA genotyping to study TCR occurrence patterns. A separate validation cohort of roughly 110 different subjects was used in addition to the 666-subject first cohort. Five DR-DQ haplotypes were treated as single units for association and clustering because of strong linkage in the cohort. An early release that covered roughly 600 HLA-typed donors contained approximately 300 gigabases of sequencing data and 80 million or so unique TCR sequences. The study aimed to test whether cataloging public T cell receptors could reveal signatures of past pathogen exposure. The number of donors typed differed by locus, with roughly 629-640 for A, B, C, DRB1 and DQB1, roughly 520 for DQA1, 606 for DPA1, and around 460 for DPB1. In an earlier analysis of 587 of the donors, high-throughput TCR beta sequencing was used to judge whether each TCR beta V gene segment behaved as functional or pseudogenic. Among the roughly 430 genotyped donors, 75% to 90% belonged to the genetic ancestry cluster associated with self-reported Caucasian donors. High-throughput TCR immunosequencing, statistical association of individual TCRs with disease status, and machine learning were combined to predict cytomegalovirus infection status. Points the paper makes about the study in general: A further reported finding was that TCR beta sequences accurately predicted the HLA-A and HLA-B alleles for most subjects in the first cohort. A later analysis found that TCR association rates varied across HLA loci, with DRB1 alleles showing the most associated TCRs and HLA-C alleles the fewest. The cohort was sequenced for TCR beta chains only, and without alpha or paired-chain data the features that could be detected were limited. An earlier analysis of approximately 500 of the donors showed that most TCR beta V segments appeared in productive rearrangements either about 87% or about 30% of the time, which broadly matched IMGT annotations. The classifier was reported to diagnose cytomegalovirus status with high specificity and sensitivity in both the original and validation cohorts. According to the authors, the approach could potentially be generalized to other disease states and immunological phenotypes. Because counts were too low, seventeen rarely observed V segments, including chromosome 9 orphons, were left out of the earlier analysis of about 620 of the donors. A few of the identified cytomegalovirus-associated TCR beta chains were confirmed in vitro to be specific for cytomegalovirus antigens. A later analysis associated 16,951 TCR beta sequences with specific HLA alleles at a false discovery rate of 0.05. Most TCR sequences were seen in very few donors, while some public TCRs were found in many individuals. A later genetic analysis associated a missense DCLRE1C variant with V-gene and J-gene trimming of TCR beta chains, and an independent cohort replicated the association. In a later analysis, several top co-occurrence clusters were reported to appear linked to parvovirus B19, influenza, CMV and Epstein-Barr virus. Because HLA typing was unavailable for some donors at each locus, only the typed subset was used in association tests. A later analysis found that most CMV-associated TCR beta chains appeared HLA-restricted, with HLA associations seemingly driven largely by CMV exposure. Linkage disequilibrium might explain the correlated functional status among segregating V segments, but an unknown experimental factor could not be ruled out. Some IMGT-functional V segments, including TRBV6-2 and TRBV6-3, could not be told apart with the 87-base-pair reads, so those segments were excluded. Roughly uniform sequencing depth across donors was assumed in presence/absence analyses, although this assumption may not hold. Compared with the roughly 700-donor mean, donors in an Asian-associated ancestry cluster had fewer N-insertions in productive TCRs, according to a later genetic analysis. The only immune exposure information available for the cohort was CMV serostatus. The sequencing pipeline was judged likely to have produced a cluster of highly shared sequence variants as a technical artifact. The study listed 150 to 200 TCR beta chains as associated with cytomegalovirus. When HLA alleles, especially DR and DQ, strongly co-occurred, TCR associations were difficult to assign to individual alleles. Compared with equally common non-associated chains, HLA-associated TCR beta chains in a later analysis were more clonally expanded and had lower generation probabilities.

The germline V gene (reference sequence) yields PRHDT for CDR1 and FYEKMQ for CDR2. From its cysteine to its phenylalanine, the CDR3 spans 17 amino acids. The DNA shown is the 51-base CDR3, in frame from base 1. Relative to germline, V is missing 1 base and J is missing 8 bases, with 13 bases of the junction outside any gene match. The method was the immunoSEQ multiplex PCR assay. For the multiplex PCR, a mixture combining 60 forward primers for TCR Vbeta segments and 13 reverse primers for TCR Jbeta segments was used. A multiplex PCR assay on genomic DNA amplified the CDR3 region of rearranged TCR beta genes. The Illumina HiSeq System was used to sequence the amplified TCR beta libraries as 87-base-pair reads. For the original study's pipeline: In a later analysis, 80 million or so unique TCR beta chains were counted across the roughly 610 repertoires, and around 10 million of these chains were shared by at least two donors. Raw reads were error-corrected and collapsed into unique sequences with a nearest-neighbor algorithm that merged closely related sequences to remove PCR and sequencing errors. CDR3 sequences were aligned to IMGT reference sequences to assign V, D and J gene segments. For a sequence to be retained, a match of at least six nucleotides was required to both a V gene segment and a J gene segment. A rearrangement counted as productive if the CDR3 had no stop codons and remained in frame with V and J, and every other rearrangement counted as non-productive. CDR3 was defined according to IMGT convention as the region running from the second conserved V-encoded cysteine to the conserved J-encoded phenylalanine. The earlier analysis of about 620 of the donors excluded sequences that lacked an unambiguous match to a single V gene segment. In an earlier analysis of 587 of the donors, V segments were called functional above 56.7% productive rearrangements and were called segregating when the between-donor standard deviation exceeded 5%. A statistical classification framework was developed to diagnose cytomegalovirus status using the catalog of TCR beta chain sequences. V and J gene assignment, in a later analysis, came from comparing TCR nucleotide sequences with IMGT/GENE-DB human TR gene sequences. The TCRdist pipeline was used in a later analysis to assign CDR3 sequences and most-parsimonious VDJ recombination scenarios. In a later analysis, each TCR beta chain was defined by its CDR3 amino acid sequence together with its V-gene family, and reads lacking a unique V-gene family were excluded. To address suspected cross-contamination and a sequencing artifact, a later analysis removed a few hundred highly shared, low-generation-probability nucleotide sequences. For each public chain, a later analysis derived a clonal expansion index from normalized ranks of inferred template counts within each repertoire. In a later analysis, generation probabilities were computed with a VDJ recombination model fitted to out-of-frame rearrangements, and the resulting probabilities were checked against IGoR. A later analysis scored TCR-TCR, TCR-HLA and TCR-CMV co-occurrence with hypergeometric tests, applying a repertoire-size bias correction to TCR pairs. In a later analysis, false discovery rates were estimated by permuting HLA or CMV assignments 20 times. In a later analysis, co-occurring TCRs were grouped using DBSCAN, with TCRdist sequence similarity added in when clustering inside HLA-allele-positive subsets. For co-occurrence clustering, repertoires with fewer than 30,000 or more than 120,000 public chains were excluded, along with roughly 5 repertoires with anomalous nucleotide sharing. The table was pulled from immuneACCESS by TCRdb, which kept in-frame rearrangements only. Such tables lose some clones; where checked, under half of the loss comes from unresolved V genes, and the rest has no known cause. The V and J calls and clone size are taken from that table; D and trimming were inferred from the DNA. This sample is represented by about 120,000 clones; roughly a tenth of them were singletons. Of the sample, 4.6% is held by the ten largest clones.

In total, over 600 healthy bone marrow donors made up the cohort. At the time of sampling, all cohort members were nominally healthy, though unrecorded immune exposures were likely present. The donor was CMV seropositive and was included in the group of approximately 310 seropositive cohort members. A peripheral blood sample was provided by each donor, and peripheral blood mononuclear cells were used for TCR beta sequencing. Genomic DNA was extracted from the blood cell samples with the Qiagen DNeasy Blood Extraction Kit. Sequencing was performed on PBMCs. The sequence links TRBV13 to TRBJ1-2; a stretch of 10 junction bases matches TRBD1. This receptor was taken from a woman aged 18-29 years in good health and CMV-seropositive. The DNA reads TGTGCCAGCAGCTTAGTGGACAGGGGGGCAGGGTCGGGCGGCTACACCTTC. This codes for CASSLVDRGAGSGGYTF.